This T cell receptor beta chain was recorded in a study of OX40 agonist ivuxolimab in advanced cancers. For the study in its entirety: Ivuxolimab was an agonistic, fully human IgG2 monoclonal antibody directed against OX40 (CD134), a costimulatory receptor. Prior anti-PD-1, anti-PD-L1 or anti-CTLA-4 therapy was permitted, and approximately 41% of dose-escalation patients had received checkpoint inhibitors. Partial responses occurred in three dose-escalation patients, of whom one had hepatocellular carcinoma and two had cutaneous melanoma. Among the roughly 50 dose-escalation patients, around 20 had hepatocellular carcinoma, around 15 melanoma, 9 renal cell carcinoma and 9 head and neck cancer. Intravenous ivuxolimab was administered to patients every 2 weeks at six dose levels: 0.01, 0.1, 0.3, 1.5, 3 and 10 mg/kg. The paper covers the monotherapy dose-escalation part of the phase I ivuxolimab trial, which included N ≈ 57 patients. The dose-escalation cohort was roughly 80% male with a mean age of approximately 60 years, ranging from roughly 23 to 90. Peripheral TCRbeta sequencing aimed to test whether ivuxolimab altered TCR sequence diversity and caused clonal T-cell expansion. What the authors observed across the whole study: On average, CD8+ T cells showed more expanded clones than CD4+ T cells after ivuxolimab. In the 0.1-3.0 mg/kg groups, partial responders had among the lowest normalized peripheral clonal expansion, particularly in CD8+ T cells. At doses of 0.1 to 3.0 mg/kg, clonal expansion of both CD4+ and CD8+ T cells in blood was seen between baseline and week 6. Antigen specificity was not determined for the clonally expanded peripheral T cells. Low levels of normalized T-cell clonal expansion were also seen in some patients who did not respond.

Concerning this clone: Its antigen is unknown. No clone much larger than this one lies a single base away; base qualities are absent.

The trial excluded patients who had a history of autoimmune disease or were on systemic immunosuppression. Peripheral blood for TCR sequencing was collected from all dose cohorts at baseline, on cycle 4 day 1, and on cycle 7 day 1. The samples were drawn from a first-in-human, open-label, multicenter phase I dose-escalation trial of ivuxolimab. Adults with locally advanced or metastatic melanoma, renal cell, hepatocellular, or head and neck squamous cell carcinoma were enrolled in the trial. Before TCR sequencing, CD4+ T cells and CD8+ T cells from peripheral blood were sorted into separate populations. Genomic DNA was isolated from the sorted cells so that the TCRbeta CDR3 region could be sequenced. TCRbeta CDR3 regions were sequenced using the immunoSEQ Assay. TCRdb's version of the immuneACCESS table is confined to in-frame rearrangements and falls short of the full clone set. An unresolved V gene accounts for under half of the shortfall where checked; the remainder is of unknown origin. The sample data list approximately 46,000 clones, and 75% to 80% of these were observed just once. Approximately 2.6% of the sample goes to the ten largest clones.

The CDR3, from cysteine to phenylalanine, totals 15 residues. This entry keeps only the CDR3 DNA: 45 bases, framed from base 1. Clipping removes 4 bases from V and 5 bases from J, with 8 as the unmatched junction base count. CDR1 and CDR2 are drawn from the germline V gene: SGDLS, YYNGEE. The rearranged chain carries TRBV9 and TRBJ2-7; TRBD2 aligns with 11 central bases. Source: CD4+ or CD8+ T cells sorted from blood, taken in a trial of the OX40 agonist ivuxolimab. The TCR comes from an adult with an advanced solid tumor such as melanoma, head and neck, liver or kidney cancer. The encoded CDR3 is CASSITSGSYDEQYF. The nucleotides are TGTGCCAGCAGCATTACTAGCGGGAGCTACGACGAGCAGTACTTC.